These 13 T cell receptor beta chains were sequenced from one sample in a study of T-cell memory formation after mild COVID-19 (dated by TCRdb to the early 2020s). Libraries were made using 5' RACE. Sequencing was performed on an Illumina NovaSeq 6000. The raw public reads went through TCRdb reprocessing: fastp at Q25, MiXCR clone calling, in-frame beta chains kept. Rows are combined by CDR3 protein, so each entry shows the most common genes and DNA. The sample yields a few hundred thousand distinct CDR3 sequences; around 17% were counted once. The ten biggest clones cover about 23% of the sample. Sequencing was performed on PBMCs or a T cell subset sorted from them (not recorded which). The receptors originated from a young man who had mild COVID-19 (a few samples of this study predate the infection). The sample titles of this study are shuffled in the database, so cell type and time point are left out; the donor was told from shared clones.

J is TRBJ2-3 and V is TRBV18, with TRBD2 identical over 9 bases. In germline, CDR1 is KGHSH, CDR2 LQKENI. CDR3 size: 15 residues. V lost 1 base, J lost 4 bases, and 3 bases stayed unmatched. The CDR3 DNA sequence: TGTGCCAGCTCACCACGGCGGGGGGGACCAGATACGCAGTATTTT. Translation gives CASSPRRGGPDTQYF.

The chain uses TRBV28 and TRBJ1-1; D uncertain. CDR3 length: 15 residues. Germline V gene sequence: CDR1 MDHEN, CDR2 SYDVKM. V was pared by 6 bases and J by 0 bases, with 14 bases between. The CDR3 region is CASSLMSGVNTEAFF. The CDR3 DNA reads as TGTGCCAGCAGCCTGATGTCCGGGGTGAACACTGAAGCTTTCTTT.

This clonotype was observed a few times. The rearrangement uses TRBV12-3 or TRBV12-4 and TRBJ1-2; D possibly corresponds to TRBD1 (5 bases). Trimming took off 4 bases at V and 2 bases at J, with 14 bases between the two ends. The CDR3 has 15 residues. The CDR3 protein is CASSSGTQPNYGYTF. The DNA for the CDR3 is TGTGCCAGCAGTTCCGGGACGCAGCCCAACTATGGCTACACCTTC.

This clonotype was observed a few times. The rearrangement uses TRBV6-6 and TRBJ2-1; 7 bases are shared with TRBD1. Germline assignment: CDR1 MNHNY and CDR2 SVGAGI (reference sequence). This CDR3 spans 15 amino acids. The V and J ends lost 2 bases and 8 bases, in that order; junction bases with no gene match: 9. CDR3 residues: CASSYPRGPMHEQFF. The CDR3 nucleotides read TGTGCCAGCAGTTACCCAAGGGGGCCGATGCATGAGCAGTTCTTC.

The J gene is TRBJ1-5, the V gene TRBV20-1, with D unresolved. CDR3 length: 11 residues. V was shortened by 0 bases and J by 11 bases, with 8 bases between the two germline ends. Germline loops: CDR1 DFQATT, CDR2 SNEGSKA (reference sequence). CDR3 sequence reads: CSARESVAQHF. CDR3 nucleotides: TGCAGTGCTAGAGAGAGCGTGGCCCAGCATTTT.

This clonotype occurred a few times. The chain couples TRBV5-1 to TRBJ2-7; D is ambiguous. This CDR3 has 14 amino acids. Per germline, CDR1 SGHRS and CDR2 YFSETQ. Trimming stripped 0 bases from V and 4 bases from J, with 11 bases between. The CDR3 coding sequence is TGCGCCAGCAGCTTGGACAGTAGTCGTTACGAGCAGTACGTC. Protein sequence: CASSLDSSRYEQYV.

V gene TRBV27 combines with J gene TRBJ2-2; the D gene is possibly TRBD2 (7 bases). The CDR3 has 16 residues. Germline values: CDR1 MNHEY, CDR2 SMNVEV (reference sequence). V dropped 8 bases and J dropped 2 bases, with 18 bases sitting between them. The CDR3, as DNA: TGTGCCAGCCACTTGGGGGCTAGCGGAAACACCGGGGAGCTGTTTTTT. This encodes CASHLGASGNTGELFF.

V and J are TRBV3-1 and TRBJ2-4; D uncertain. Trimming took 2 bases from V and 0 from J, leaving 5 bases between them. From germline, CDR1 is LGHDT and CDR2 YNNKEL (reference sequence). The CDR3 is 14 residues long. Here the CDR3 reads CASSQSVAKNIQYF. CDR3 coding DNA: TGTGCCAGCAGCCAATCTGTAGCCAAAAACATTCAGTACTTC.

The chain links TRBV7-2 to TRBJ1-2; maybe TRBD1 (5 bases). Trimming stripped 1 base from V and 2 bases from J, with 11 bases between. CDR1 is SGHTA and CDR2 is FQGNSA in the germline V gene. The CDR3 covers 15 residues. The chain's CDR3 is CASSLGAAGNYGYTF. CDR3 nucleotide sequence: TGTGCCAGCAGCTTAGGGGCTGCAGGGAACTATGGCTACACCTTC.

This clonotype was observed a few times. J is TRBJ2-3 and V is TRBV20-1; D is possibly TRBD2 (5 bases). V gave up 3 bases and J gave up 7 bases, with 20 bases separating them. CDR1 DFQATT and CDR2 SNEGSKA come from the germline V gene (reference sequence). This CDR3 spans 15 amino acids. The DNA of the CDR3 is TGCAGTGCTAGTGAGGGTTGGGGAAACGTGCATACGCAGTATTTT. Translating it yields CSASEGWGNVHTQYF.

This clonotype was seen a handful of times. The V call is TRBV3-1, the J call TRBJ2-7; D is unclear. The CDR3 runs to 14 residues. V was clipped by 4 bases and J by 0 bases, with 10 bases between them. Per the germline V gene, CDR1 is LGHDT and CDR2 is YNNKEL (reference sequence). The CDR3 here is CASSPRSTSYEQYF. In DNA, the CDR3 is TGTGCCAGCAGCCCCCGATCTACCTCCTACGAGCAGTACTTC.

The chain has TRBV5-1 and TRBJ2-1; D tentatively fits TRBD1 or TRBD2 (6 bases each). V shed 0 bases and J shed 9 bases, with 10 bases lying between them. CDR3 length: 13 amino acids. CDR1 and CDR2 (germline): SGHRS, YFSETQ. CDR3 in DNA: TGCGCCAGCAGCTTGGAGGGGGGAGGTGAGCAGTTCTTC. Its translation is CASSLEGGGEQFF.

This clonotype was found a few times. The chain uses TRBV29-1 and TRBJ1-5; 7 bases line up with TRBD1. J lost 7 bases, V lost 4 bases, and 4 bases had no gene match. This CDR3 is 12 amino acids long. Germline lookup yields CDR1 SQVTM and CDR2 ANQGSEA. This CDR3 reads CSVGQGQQPQHF. CDR3 in DNA: TGCAGCGTTGGTCAGGGACAGCAGCCCCAGCATTTT.